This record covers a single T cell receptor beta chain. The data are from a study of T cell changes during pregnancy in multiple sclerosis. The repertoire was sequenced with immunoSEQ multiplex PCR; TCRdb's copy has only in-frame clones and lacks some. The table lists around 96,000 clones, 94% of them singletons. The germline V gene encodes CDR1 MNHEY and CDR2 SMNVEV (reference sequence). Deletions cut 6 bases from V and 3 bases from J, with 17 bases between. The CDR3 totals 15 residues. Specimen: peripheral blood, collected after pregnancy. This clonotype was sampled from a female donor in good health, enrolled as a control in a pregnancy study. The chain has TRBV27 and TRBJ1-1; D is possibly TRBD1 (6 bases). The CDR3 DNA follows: TGTGCCAGCAGATTTGGAAGGGGGGGCTACACTGAAGCTTTCTTT. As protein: CASRFGRGGYTEAFF.